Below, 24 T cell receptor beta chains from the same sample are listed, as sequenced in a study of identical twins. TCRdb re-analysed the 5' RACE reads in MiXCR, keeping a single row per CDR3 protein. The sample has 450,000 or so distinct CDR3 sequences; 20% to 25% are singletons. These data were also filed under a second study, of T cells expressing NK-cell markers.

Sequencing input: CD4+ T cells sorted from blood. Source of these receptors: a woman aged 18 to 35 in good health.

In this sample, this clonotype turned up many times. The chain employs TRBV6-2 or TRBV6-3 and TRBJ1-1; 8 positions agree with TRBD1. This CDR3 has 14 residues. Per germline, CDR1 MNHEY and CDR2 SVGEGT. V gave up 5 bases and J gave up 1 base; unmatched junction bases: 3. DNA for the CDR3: TGTGCCAGCAGTCCCGGGACAGGGAACACTGAAGCTTTCTTT. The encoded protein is CASSPGTGNTEAFF.

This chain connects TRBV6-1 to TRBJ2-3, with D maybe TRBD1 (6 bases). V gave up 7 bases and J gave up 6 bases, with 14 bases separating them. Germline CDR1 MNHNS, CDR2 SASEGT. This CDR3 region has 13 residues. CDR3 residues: CASTGTPSDTQYF. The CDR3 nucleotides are TGTGCCAGCACCGGGACACCCTCCGATACGCAGTATTTT.

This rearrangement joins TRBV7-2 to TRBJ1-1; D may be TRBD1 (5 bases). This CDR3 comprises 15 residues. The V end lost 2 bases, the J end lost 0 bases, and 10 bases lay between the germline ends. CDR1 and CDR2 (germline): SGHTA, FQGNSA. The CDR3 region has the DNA TGTGCCAGCAGCTTAAAAGGGGCCCTGAACACTGAAGCTTTCTTT. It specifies CASSLKGALNTEAFF. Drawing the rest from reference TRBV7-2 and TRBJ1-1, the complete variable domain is GAGVSQSPSNKVTEKGKDVELRCDPISGHTALYWYRQSLGQGLEFLIYFQGNSAPDKSGLPSDRFSAERTGGSVSTLTIQRTQQEDSAVYLCASSLKGALNTEAFFGQGTRLTVV.

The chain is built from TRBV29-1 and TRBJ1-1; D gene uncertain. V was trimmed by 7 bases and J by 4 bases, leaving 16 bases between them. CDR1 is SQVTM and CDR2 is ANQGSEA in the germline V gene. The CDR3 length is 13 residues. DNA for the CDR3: TGCAGCGCCTCCACTTCGGGGAGCACTGAAGCTTTCTTT. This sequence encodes CSASTSGSTEAFF.

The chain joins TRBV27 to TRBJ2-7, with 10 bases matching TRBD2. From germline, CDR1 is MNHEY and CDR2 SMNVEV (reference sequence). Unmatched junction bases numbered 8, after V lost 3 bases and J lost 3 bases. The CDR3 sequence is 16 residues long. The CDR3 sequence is CASSFSAGGPGYEQYF. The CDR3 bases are TGTGCCAGCAGTTTCTCAGCGGGAGGGCCAGGCTACGAGCAGTACTTC.

The CDR3 protein is CASSVISLSLTEAFF. The CDR3 coding sequence is TGTGCCAGCAGCGTCATTTCCCTCTCCCTTACTGAAGCTTTCTTT. V usage is TRBV7-2 and J usage is TRBJ1-1, with no clear D. The V gene's germline CDR1 is SGHTA and CDR2 FQGNSA. V lost 5 bases and J 5 bases, leaving 18 bases between the germline ends. The CDR3 has 15 residues.

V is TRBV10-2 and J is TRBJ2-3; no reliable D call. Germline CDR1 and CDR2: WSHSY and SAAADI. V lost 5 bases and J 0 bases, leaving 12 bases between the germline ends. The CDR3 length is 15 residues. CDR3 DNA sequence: TGCGCCAGCAGTTTCTTTCCCTCTAGCACAGATACGCAGTATTTT. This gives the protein CASSFFPSSTDTQYF.

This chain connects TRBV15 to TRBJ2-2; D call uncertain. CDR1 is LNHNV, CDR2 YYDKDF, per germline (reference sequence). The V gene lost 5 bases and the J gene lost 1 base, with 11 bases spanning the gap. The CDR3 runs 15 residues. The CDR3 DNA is TGTGCCACCAGCTTAAACCCGGGGAACACCGGGGAGCTGTTTTTT. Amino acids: CATSLNPGNTGELFF. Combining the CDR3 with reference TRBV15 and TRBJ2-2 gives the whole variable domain DAMVIQNPRYQVTQFGKPVTLSCSQTLNHNVMYWYQQKSSQAPKLLFHYYDKDFNNEADTPDNFQSRRPNTSFCFLDIRSPGLGDTAMYLCATSLNPGNTGELFFGEGSRLTVL.

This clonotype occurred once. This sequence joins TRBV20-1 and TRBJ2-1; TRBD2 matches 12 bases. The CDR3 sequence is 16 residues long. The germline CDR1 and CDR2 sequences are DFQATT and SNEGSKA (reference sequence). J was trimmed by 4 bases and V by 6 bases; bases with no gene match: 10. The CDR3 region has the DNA TGCAGTGCCTCTCACCCTAGCGGGAGGGTTTACAATGAGCAGTTCTTC. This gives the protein CSASHPSGRVYNEQFF.

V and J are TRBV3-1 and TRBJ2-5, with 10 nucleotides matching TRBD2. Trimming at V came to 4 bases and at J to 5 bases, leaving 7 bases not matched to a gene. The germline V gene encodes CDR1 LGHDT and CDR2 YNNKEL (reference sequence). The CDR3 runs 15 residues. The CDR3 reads CASSPRPSGSETQYF. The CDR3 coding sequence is TGTGCCAGCAGCCCCCGGCCTAGCGGGAGTGAGACCCAGTACTTC.

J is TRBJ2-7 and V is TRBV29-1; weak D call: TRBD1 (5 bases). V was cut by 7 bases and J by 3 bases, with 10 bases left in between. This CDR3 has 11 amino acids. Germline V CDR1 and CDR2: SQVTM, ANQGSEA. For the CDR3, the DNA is TGCAGCGCCGCGACAGTCTACGAGCAGTACTTC. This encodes CSAATVYEQYF.

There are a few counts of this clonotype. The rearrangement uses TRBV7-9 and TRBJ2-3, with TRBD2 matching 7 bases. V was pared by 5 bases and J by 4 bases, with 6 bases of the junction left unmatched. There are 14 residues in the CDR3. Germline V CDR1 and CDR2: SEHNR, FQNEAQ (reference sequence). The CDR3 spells CASSLRGDSDTQYF. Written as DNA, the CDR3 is TGTGCCAGCAGCCTTCGGGGGGATTCAGATACGCAGTATTTT.

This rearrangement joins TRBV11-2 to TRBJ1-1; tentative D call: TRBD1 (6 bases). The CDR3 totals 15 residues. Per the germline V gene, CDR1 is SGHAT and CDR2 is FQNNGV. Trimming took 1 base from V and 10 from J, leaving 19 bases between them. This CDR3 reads CASSLGGRTATRAFF. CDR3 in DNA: TGTGCCAGCAGCTTAGGCGGGAGGACAGCCACGAGAGCTTTCTTT.

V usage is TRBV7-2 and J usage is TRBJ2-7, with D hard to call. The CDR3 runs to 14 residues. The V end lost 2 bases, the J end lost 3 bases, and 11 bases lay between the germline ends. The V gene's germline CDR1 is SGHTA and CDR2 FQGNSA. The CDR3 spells CASSLRSVGYEQYF. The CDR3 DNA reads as TGTGCCAGCAGCTTACGTTCCGTAGGCTACGAGCAGTACTTC.

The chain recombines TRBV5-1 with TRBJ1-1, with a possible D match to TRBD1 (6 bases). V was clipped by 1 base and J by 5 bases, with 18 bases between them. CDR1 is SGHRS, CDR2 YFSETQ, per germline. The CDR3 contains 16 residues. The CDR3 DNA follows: TGCGCCAGCAGCTTGTCAACCGGGGGGCGGAGGACTGAAGCTTTCTTT. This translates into CASSLSTGGRRTEAFF.

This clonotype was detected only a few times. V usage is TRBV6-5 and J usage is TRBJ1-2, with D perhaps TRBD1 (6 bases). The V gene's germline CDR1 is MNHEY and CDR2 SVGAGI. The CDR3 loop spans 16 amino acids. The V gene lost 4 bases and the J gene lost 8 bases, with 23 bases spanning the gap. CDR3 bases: TGTGCCAGCAGTTGGATTTCAGGGGTCCTACTCGGGGGCTACACCTTC. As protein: CASSWISGVLLGGYTF.

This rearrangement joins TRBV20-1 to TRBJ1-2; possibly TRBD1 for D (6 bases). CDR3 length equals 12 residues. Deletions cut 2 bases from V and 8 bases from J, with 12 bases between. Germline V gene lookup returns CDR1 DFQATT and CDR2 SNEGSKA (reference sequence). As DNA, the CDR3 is TGCAGTGCTAGACCAGGGGCAGGCGGCTACACCTTC. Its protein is CSARPGAGGYTF.

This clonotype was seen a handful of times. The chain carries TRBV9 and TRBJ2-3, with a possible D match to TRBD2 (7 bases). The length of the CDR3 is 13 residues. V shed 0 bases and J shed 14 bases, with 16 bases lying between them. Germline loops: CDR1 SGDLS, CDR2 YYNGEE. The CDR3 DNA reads TGTGCCAGCAGCGTAGGGATGGGGGGGCCAAGGTATTTT. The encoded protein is CASSVGMGGPRYF.

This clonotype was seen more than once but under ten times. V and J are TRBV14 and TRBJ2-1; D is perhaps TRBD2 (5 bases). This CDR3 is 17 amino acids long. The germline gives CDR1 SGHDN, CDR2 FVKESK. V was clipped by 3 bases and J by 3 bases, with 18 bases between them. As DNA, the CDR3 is TGTGCCAGCAGCCATGCGTCCGGGATTATAATCTACAATGAGCAGTTCTTC. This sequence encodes CASSHASGIIIYNEQFF.

The CDR3 sequence: CASSLLRGGYEQYF. The CDR3 nucleotides are TGTGCCAGCAGCCTGTTAAGGGGCGGCTACGAGCAGTACTTC. The chain is built from TRBV7-2 and TRBJ2-7; TRBD1 is a possible D gene (5 bases). The CDR3 sequence is 14 residues long. V was cut by 5 bases and J by 3 bases, with 14 bases left in between. Germline V lookup: CDR1 SGHTA, CDR2 FQGNSA.

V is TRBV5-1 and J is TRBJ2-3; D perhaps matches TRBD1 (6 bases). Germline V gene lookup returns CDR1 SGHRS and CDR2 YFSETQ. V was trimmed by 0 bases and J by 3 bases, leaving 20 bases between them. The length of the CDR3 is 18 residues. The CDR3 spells CASSLDVGRGQNTDTQYF. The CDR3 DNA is TGCGCCAGCAGCTTGGACGTTGGGAGAGGACAGAATACAGATACGCAGTATTTT.

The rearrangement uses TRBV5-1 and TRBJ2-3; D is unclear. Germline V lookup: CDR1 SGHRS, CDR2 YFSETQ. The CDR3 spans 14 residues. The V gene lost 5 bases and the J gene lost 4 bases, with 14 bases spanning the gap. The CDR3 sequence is CASRTLPTADTQYF. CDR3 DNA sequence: TGCGCCAGCAGGACTCTACCTACTGCAGATACGCAGTATTTT.

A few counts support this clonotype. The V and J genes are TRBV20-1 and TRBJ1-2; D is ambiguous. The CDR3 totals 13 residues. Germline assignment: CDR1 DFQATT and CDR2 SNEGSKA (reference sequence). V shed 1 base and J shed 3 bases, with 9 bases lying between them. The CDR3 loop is CSARGLGDYGYTF. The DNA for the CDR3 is TGCAGTGCTAGAGGGCTTGGCGACTATGGCTACACCTTC.

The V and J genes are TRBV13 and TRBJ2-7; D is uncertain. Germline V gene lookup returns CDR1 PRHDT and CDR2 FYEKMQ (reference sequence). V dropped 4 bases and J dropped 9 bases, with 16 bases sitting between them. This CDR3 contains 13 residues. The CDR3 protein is CASSSWEDSRQYF. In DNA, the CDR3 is TGTGCCAGCAGCTCCTGGGAAGACTCGCGGCAGTACTTC.